The 11 T cell receptor beta chains given below trace back to one sample, sequenced in a study of cytomegalovirus exposure and HLA in healthy donors. Assay: immunoSEQ multiplex PCR; the TCRdb copy retains only in-frame clones and omits some. Of 220,000 or so clones in the sample, around 90% were seen once. Material: PBMCs. These receptor sequences come from a woman in her late teens or twenties in good health and CMV-seronegative.

The chain carries TRBV19 and TRBJ2-7, with D perhaps matching TRBD1 (6 bases). Germline CDR1 LNHDA, CDR2 SQIVND (reference sequence). V was trimmed by 5 bases and J by 4 bases, leaving 21 bases between them. This CDR3 is built from 16 residues. CDR3 amino acids: CASSSTPQGAEYEQYF. In DNA form, the CDR3 reads TGTGCCAGTAGTTCGACCCCACAGGGTGCAGAGTACGAGCAGTACTTC.

This chain connects TRBV12-5 to TRBJ1-2, with 8 bases identical to TRBD1. V shed 5 bases and J 8 bases; nucleotides not matched to a gene: 10. Germline V gene lookup returns CDR1 LGHNT and CDR2 FRNRAP. The CDR3 contains 14 residues. CDR3 in amino acids: CASGPGTGVGGYTF. As DNA, the CDR3 is TGTGCTAGTGGTCCTGGGACAGGAGTCGGAGGCTACACCTTC.

The rearrangement uses TRBV10-3 and TRBJ1-1, with D tentatively TRBD1 (6 bases). The V gene's germline CDR1 is ENHRY and CDR2 SYGVKD. V lost 11 bases to trimming and J lost 0 bases, with 13 bases between them. The CDR3 is 13 residues long. The CDR3 is CAVGGGVNTEAFF. The CDR3 DNA is TGTGCCGTCGGAGGGGGGGTGAACACTGAAGCTTTCTTT.

This sequence joins TRBV5-4 and TRBJ2-7; no firm D call. Trimming took off 0 bases at V and 1 base at J, with 11 bases between the two ends. The CDR3 runs to 15 residues. The V gene's germline CDR1 is SGHNT and CDR2 YYREEE (reference sequence). CDR3: CASSLAAGSSYEQYF. In nucleotides, the CDR3 is TGTGCCAGCAGCTTGGCGGCAGGCTCGTCCTACGAGCAGTACTTC.

In regard to this clone: The same CDR3 arises from other DNA sequences in this sample as well. In DNA form, the CDR3 reads TGTGCCAGCAGTTTATCTAGCGGGAGCTCCTACGAGCAGTACTTC. Translation gives CASSLSSGSSYEQYF. This sequence joins TRBV27 and TRBJ2-7, with 9 bases lining up with TRBD2. Germline assignment: CDR1 MNHEY and CDR2 SMNVEV (reference sequence). The CDR3 is 15 amino acids. The V segment lost 0 bases and the J segment 0 bases; nucleotides outside the gene matches: 0.

V is TRBV6-5 and J is TRBJ2-1; 10 positions agree with TRBD2. Germline values: CDR1 MNHEY, CDR2 SVGAGI. The CDR3 covers 15 residues. V trimming: 2 bases; J trimming: 8 bases; junction bases outside the gene matches: 6. The CDR3 sequence is CASSYGASGSHEQFF. In DNA form, the CDR3 reads TGTGCCAGCAGTTACGGGGCTAGCGGGAGCCATGAGCAGTTCTTC.

The rearrangement uses TRBV10-1 and TRBJ1-1; the match to TRBD1 covers 8 bases. The V gene's germline CDR1 is WNHNN and CDR2 SYGVQD (reference sequence). The CDR3 contains 15 residues. The V segment lost 2 bases and the J segment 4 bases; nucleotides outside the gene matches: 6. The CDR3 coding sequence is TGCGCCAGCAGTGAGGGCGGACAGGGAGGCACTGAAGCTTTCTTT. Translation gives CASSEGGQGGTEAFF.

This CDR3 reads CASSPPGGSYGYTF. CDR3 nucleotides: TGTGCCAGCAGCCCCCCCGGGGGATCCTATGGCTACACCTTC. The rearrangement uses TRBV5-4 and TRBJ1-2, with TRBD1 as a possible D gene (5 bases). Germline CDR1 and CDR2: SGHNT and YYREEE (reference sequence). V was trimmed by 4 bases and J by 4 bases, leaving 14 bases between them. The CDR3 consists of 14 residues. The complete variable domain, with remaining parts taken from reference TRBV5-4 and TRBJ1-2, reads ETGVTQSPTHLIKTRGQQVTLRCSSQSGHNTVSWYQQALGQGPQFIFQYYREEENGRGNFPPRFSGLQFPNYSSELNVNALELDDSALYLCASSPPGGSYGYTFGSGTRLTVV.

This chain joins TRBV30 and TRBJ1-2; D call uncertain. The CDR3 contains 16 residues. The germline CDR1 and CDR2 sequences are GTSNPN and SVGIG (reference sequence). V was trimmed by 4 bases and J by 3 bases, leaving 21 bases between them. The CDR3 nucleotides are TGTGCCTGGAATCCTCCAGGCACCAAGGCCCACTATGGCTACACCTTC. It specifies CAWNPPGTKAHYGYTF.

The gene calls are TRBV4-1 and TRBJ1-2, with TRBD1 as a possible D gene (6 bases). The CDR3 is made up of 18 amino acids. The V end lost 0 bases, the J end lost 3 bases, and 20 bases lay between the germline ends. The germline V gene encodes CDR1 MGHRA and CDR2 YSYEKL. DNA for the CDR3: TGCGCCAGCAGCCAAGAAACCGACAGGCAGGGATCGTACTATGGCTACACCTTC. Amino acids: CASSQETDRQGSYYGYTF.

Here the CDR3 reads CASSYYRDSNQPQHF. The CDR3 DNA follows: TGTGCCAGCAGTTACTACAGGGATAGCAATCAGCCCCAGCATTTT. The chain has TRBV6-6 and TRBJ1-5, with a weak D call TRBD1 (6 bases). The germline V gene has CDR1 MNHNY and CDR2 SVGAGI (reference sequence). V lost 1 base and J 0 bases, leaving 7 bases between the germline ends. This CDR3 spans 15 amino acids.